The 3 T cell receptor beta chains in this list originate from one sample, sequenced in a study of neoadjuvant anti-PD-1 for oral cavity cancer. Repertoires were generated with immunoSEQ multiplex PCR, while TCRdb's copy carries only in-frame clones and drops some. This table holds about 7,000 clones, 48% found once. This specimen was tumor tissue, taken before nivolumab (anti-PD-1) treatment. These TCRs come from a person aged 35 to 85 with oral cavity squamous cell carcinoma.

The CDR3 region is CASSKVYTGSSYEQYF. CDR3 sequence (DNA): TGTGCCAGCAGCAAAGTATACACAGGGAGTTCCTACGAGCAGTACTTC. The V and J genes are TRBV21-1 and TRBJ2-7; the DNA was not used to check the table's D call, TRBD1. TRBV21-1 is classified as a pseudogene. There are 16 residues in the CDR3.

CDR3 loop: CASSQTDRGSTYGYTF. In nucleotides, the CDR3 is TGTGCCAGCAGCCAGACGGACAGGGGATCTACTTATGGCTACACCTTC. This chain joins TRBV7-8 and TRBJ1-2; the match to TRBD1 covers 9 bases. Germline V gene sequence: CDR1 SGHVS, CDR2 FQNEAQ. This CDR3 comprises 16 residues. Trimming removed 5 bases from V and 5 bases from J; junction bases left unmatched: 12. The whole variable domain, remainder taken from reference TRBV7-8 and TRBJ1-2, is GAGVSQSPRYKVAKRGQDVALRCDPISGHVSLFWYQQALGQGPEFLTYFQNEAQLDKSGLPSDRFFAERPEGSVSTLKIQRTQQEDSAVYLCASSQTDRGSTYGYTFGSGTRLTVV.

This chain links TRBV28 with TRBJ1-2; TRBD1 might be the D (6 bases). V lost 6 bases and J lost 4, with 12 bases in between. CDR3 size: 13 residues. Germline lookup yields CDR1 MDHEN and CDR2 SYDVKM. The CDR3 nucleotides are TGTGCCAGCAGGGCAGGGGTAGGCTATGGCTACACCTTC. Translated: CASRAGVGYGYTF.